Below are 18 T cell receptor beta chains sequenced from a single sample in a study of CD8+CD57+ T cells in acquired aplastic anemia. Profiling that covered TCR beta VDJ and CDR3 relied on genomic DNA as its template. TCRdb re-analysed the reads in MiXCR, keeping a single row per CDR3 protein. The data hold about 110,000 distinct CDR3 sequences, with about half observed a single time. What was sequenced was sorted CD4+, CD8+, or CD8+CD57+ T cells (not recorded which) from PBMCs. Receptor source: a human donor in good health, serving as a control.

The chain combines TRBV2 with TRBJ1-4; D is uncertain. The CDR3 has 14 amino acids. Trimming stripped 6 bases from V and 0 bases from J, with 8 bases between. CDR1 is SNHLY and CDR2 is FYNNEI in the germline V gene. The CDR3 DNA follows: TGTGCCAGCAGGCCGGGGTCAACTAATGAAAAACTGTTTTTT. Its protein is CASRPGSTNEKLFF. Drawing the rest from reference TRBV2 and TRBJ1-4, the complete variable domain is EPEVTQTPSHQVTQMGQEVILRCVPISNHLYFYWYRQILGQKVEFLVSFYNNEISEKSEIFDDQFSVERPDGSNFTLKIRSTKLEDSAMYFCASRPGSTNEKLFFGSGTQLSVL.

This clonotype has ten or more counts. The CDR3 protein is CASSPPVRKPQHF. Written as DNA, the CDR3 is TGTGCCAGTAGCCCCCCGGTTAGGAAGCCCCAGCATTTT. The rearrangement links TRBV19 to TRBJ1-5; no reliable D call. The CDR3 is 13 amino acids. V was trimmed by 6 bases and J by 8 bases, leaving 14 bases between them. Germline lookup yields CDR1 LNHDA and CDR2 SQIVND (reference sequence).

This clonotype has a count of ten or more. This chain uses TRBV2 with TRBJ2-3; possibly TRBD1 for D (5 bases). Trimming removed 7 bases at V and 3 bases at J, with 17 bases between. This CDR3 region has 15 residues. Per the germline V gene, CDR1 is SNHLY and CDR2 is FYNNEI. The CDR3: CASIIKRQGTDTQYF. Here the CDR3 DNA reads TGTGCCAGCATAATAAAAAGGCAGGGAACAGATACGCAGTATTTT.

This clonotype came up many times. This rearrangement joins TRBV14 to TRBJ1-5; D uncertain. Looked up from germline, CDR1 is SGHDN and CDR2 is FVKESK. This CDR3 is 13 amino acids long. V gave up 1 base and J gave up 6 bases, with 7 bases separating them. CDR3 sequence (DNA): TGTGCCAGCAGCCAAGGGAGTTCTCAGCCCCAGCATTTT. Residues: CASSQGSSQPQHF.

This clonotype was counted ten times or more. The chain has TRBV7-2 and TRBJ2-7, with 9 bases aligning to TRBD2. CDR1 SGHTA and CDR2 FQGNSA come from the germline V gene. This CDR3 is 16 amino acids long. V trimming: 5 bases; J trimming: 2 bases; junction bases outside the gene matches: 10. In DNA form, the CDR3 reads TGTGCCAGCAGCCCAAATTCCGGGACTAGCACCTACGAGCAGTACTTC. Amino acid sequence: CASSPNSGTSTYEQYF.

V usage is TRBV7-9 and J usage is TRBJ1-1; D gene unclear. V was pared by 1 base and J by 6 bases, with 3 bases between. This CDR3 comprises 11 residues. Germline CDR1 is SEHNR and CDR2 is FQNEAQ (reference sequence). CDR3 sequence: CASSLEAEAFF. The CDR3 nucleotides are TGTGCCAGCAGCTTAGAAGCTGAAGCTTTCTTT.

The chain uses TRBV19 and TRBJ1-5; the D gene is possibly TRBD1 (6 bases). The CDR3 totals 13 residues. Looked up from germline, CDR1 is LNHDA and CDR2 is SQIVND (reference sequence). Trimming removed 9 bases from V and 2 bases from J, with 11 bases in between. The CDR3 spells CASETGRNQPQHF. The DNA for the CDR3 is TGTGCCAGCGAAACAGGGCGCAATCAGCCCCAGCATTTT.

The chain recombines TRBV29-1 with TRBJ2-1, with 9 bases fitting TRBD2. Germline V gives CDR1 SQVTM, CDR2 ANQGSEA. The CDR3 totals 15 residues. The CDR3 bases are TGCAGTTTGGTTAGCGGGGGCTTCTCCTACAATGAGCAGTTCTTC. Translated: CSLVSGGFSYNEQFF.

DNA of the CDR3: TGTGCCAGCAGCTTTAGTCCAGCACAGGGGAGCCAGTACTTC. It encodes CASSFSPAQGSQYF. The V and J genes are TRBV7-2 and TRBJ2-5, with 7 bases matching TRBD1. After removal of 3 bases from V and 10 bases from J, the junction contained 11 bases not matched to a gene. The CDR3 spans 14 residues. Per germline, CDR1 SGHTA and CDR2 FQGNSA.

This clonotype was seen repeatedly, ten times or more. CDR3 DNA sequence: TGTGCCAGCAGTGTAGGGTACATCTATGGCTACACCTTC. It specifies CASSVGYIYGYTF. V is TRBV6-1 and J is TRBJ1-2; no firm D call. The CDR3 totals 13 residues. Germline V lookup: CDR1 MNHNS, CDR2 SASEGT. The V gene lost 4 bases and the J gene lost 4 bases, with 10 bases spanning the gap.

The CDR3 here is CASSSTRDSTYEQYF. The CDR3 DNA reads as TGTGCCAGCAGTTCTACCCGGGACAGCACCTACGAGCAGTACTTC. The chain uses TRBV7-9 and TRBJ2-7, with TRBD1 matching over 7 bases. V trimming: 6 bases; J trimming: 2 bases; junction bases outside the gene matches: 10. The germline gives CDR1 SEHNR, CDR2 FQNEAQ (reference sequence). The CDR3 is made up of 15 amino acids.

Many counts were recorded for this clonotype. The rearrangement joins TRBV15 to TRBJ1-5, with a possible D match to TRBD1 (5 bases). The CDR3 covers 15 residues. The germline V gene has CDR1 LNHNV and CDR2 YYDKDF (reference sequence). The V gene lost 0 bases and the J gene lost 4 bases, with 10 bases spanning the gap. DNA of the CDR3: TGTGCCACCAGCAGAGATCTGGGGGGGAATCAGCCCCAGCATTTT. It yields the protein CATSRDLGGNQPQHF.

This clonotype was counted between two and nine times. This sequence joins TRBV19 and TRBJ1-1; D gene unclear. Trimming took 1 base from V and 3 from J, leaving 6 bases between them. CDR3 length: 13 residues. Germline V lookup: CDR1 LNHDA, CDR2 SQIVND (reference sequence). Written as DNA, the CDR3 is TGTGCCAGTAGTATAGCAGCGGACACTGAAGCTTTCTTT. It yields the protein CASSIAADTEAFF.

This clonotype was picked up one time. At one end, the junction sequence differs from germline, possibly due to a read error. The rearrangement joins TRBV9 to TRBJ1-1; 8 nucleotides match TRBD1. From germline, CDR1 is SGDLS and CDR2 YYNGEE. The CDR3 covers 16 residues. As DNA, the CDR3 is TGTGCCGGCAGCGTCGGACAGGGCACGGGTAGCACTGAAGCTTTCTTT. Its protein product is CAGSVGQGTGSTEAFF.

This clonotype was picked up many times. The chain carries TRBV7-9 and TRBJ2-7, with D perhaps TRBD2 (5 bases). The germline V and J ends were trimmed by 2 bases and 4 bases, with 12 bases remaining between them. In germline, CDR1 is SEHNR, CDR2 FQNEAQ (reference sequence). CDR3 length: 14 residues. The CDR3 sequence: CASSLFIGDYEQYF. The CDR3 coding sequence is TGTGCCAGCAGCTTATTCATCGGGGATTACGAGCAGTACTTC.

The V and J genes are TRBV24-1 and TRBJ1-4, with TRBD1 matching 8 bases. The trim removed 9 bases at V and 7 bases at J, leaving 3 bases unmatched. The germline CDR1 and CDR2 sequences are KGHDR and SFDVKD. This CDR3 spans 12 amino acids. The CDR3 reads CATLDRVEKLFF. For the CDR3, the DNA is TGTGCCACCTTGGACAGGGTTGAAAAACTGTTTTTT.

Ten or more counts support this clonotype. The chain uses TRBV27 and TRBJ2-3; 7 bases match TRBD2. In germline, CDR1 is MNHEY, CDR2 SMNVEV (reference sequence). J lost 0 bases, V lost 4 bases, and 4 bases had no gene match. The CDR3 length is 15 residues. As DNA, the CDR3 is TGTGCCAGCAGTTCCTTCGGGAGGAGCACAGATACGCAGTATTTT. Residues: CASSSFGRSTDTQYF.

The chain carries TRBV30 and TRBJ2-1; possibly TRBD2 for D (5 bases). Trimming stripped 5 bases from V and 10 bases from J, with 21 bases between. This CDR3 comprises 14 residues. Germline CDR1 GTSNPN, CDR2 SVGIG (reference sequence). The CDR3 is CAWDEVSGVKEQFF. CDR3 DNA sequence: TGTGCCTGGGACGAGGTATCCGGGGTAAAAGAGCAGTTCTTC.